The 10 T cell receptor beta chains in this list originate from one sample, sequenced in a study of Ad26.COV2.S vaccination and SARS-CoV-2 variants. Measured with immunoSEQ multiplex PCR; TCRdb has only the in-frame clones, and not every one. The repertoire holds more than 400,000 clones, about nine tenths seen once, with around 4.5% in the top ten. The treatment here: about 20 received Ad26.COV2.S at low or high dose, single or two shots; 5 received placebo; per-sample allocation not given. The samples date from day 63 after the first vaccine or placebo injection. This sample comprised peripheral blood, obtained in a trial of Ad26.COV2.S vaccine versus placebo. Every receptor here comes from a person between 18 and 59 years old who received the Ad26.COV2.S COVID-19 vaccine or a placebo.

The chain uses TRBV5-6 and TRBJ2-3, with D perhaps being TRBD1 or TRBD2 (5 bases each). The CDR3 consists of 15 residues. V gave up 4 bases and J gave up 2 bases, with 14 bases separating them. Germline loops: CDR1 SGHDT, CDR2 YYEEEE. This chain's CDR3 is CASSPEGQPTDTQYF. The DNA for the CDR3 is TGTGCCAGCAGCCCAGAGGGGCAGCCCACAGATACGCAGTATTTT.

The chain recombines TRBV27 with TRBJ2-5; tentative D call: TRBD2 (6 bases). Trimming shortened V by 0 bases and J by 7 bases, and 9 bases separated the two germline ends. This CDR3 comprises 13 residues. Germline values: CDR1 MNHEY, CDR2 SMNVEV (reference sequence). CDR3 sequence (DNA): TGTGCCAGCAGTTTATCGGTGGGGGGGACCCAGTACTTC. This translates into CASSLSVGGTQYF.

This sequence joins TRBV7-2 and TRBJ2-7; the D gene is possibly TRBD1 (6 bases). The CDR3 totals 15 residues. V lost 1 base and J 1 base, leaving 11 bases between the germline ends. Per the germline V gene, CDR1 is SGHTA and CDR2 is FQGNSA. The CDR3 sequence: CASSLDRATSYEQYF. In DNA form, the CDR3 reads TGTGCCAGCAGCTTAGACAGGGCTACATCCTACGAGCAGTACTTC. Full variable domain (outside the CDR3, taken from reference TRBV7-2 and TRBJ2-7): GAGVSQSPSNKVTEKGKDVELRCDPISGHTALYWYRQSLGQGLEFLIYFQGNSAPDKSGLPSDRFSAERTGGSVSTLTIQRTQQEDSAVYLCASSLDRATSYEQYFGPGTRLTVT.

A few counts support this clone. The chain has TRBV12-5 and TRBJ1-6, with 9 bases lining up with TRBD1. Germline trimming cut 6 bases from V and 10 bases from J; bases unmatched to any gene: 16. Germline values: CDR1 LGHNT, CDR2 FRNRAP. The CDR3 contains 17 residues. In nucleotides, the CDR3 is TGTGCTAGTGGCTCAGCCCGGGACAGGGTGTTGCGGTCACCCCTCCACTTT. Amino acid sequence: CASGSARDRVLRSPLHF. The entire variable domain, with the rest obtained from reference TRBV12-5 and TRBJ1-6, is as follows: DARVTQTPRHKVTEMGQEVTMRCQPILGHNTVFWYRQTMMQGLELLAYFRNRAPLDDSGMPKDRFSAEMPDATLATLKIQPSEPRDSAVYFCASGSARDRVLRSPLHFGNGTRLTVT.

This chain connects TRBV28 to TRBJ2-5; 11 bases agree with TRBD1. This CDR3 comprises 16 residues. CDR1 MDHEN and CDR2 SYDVKM come from the germline V gene. V dropped 6 bases and J dropped 5; count of bases not matched to a gene: 11. CDR3: CASSPRGTGGSETQYF. The CDR3 DNA reads as TGTGCCAGCAGCCCTAGGGGGACAGGGGGATCGGAGACCCAGTACTTC.

CDR3 coding DNA: TGTGCCAGCAGGGGCCCATTAATCCTTCGGGTAAACTATGGCTACACCTTC. This sequence encodes CASRGPLILRVNYGYTF. The chain is built from TRBV2 and TRBJ1-2, with D unclear. The V and J ends lost 6 bases and 2 bases respectively, with 22 bases between them. This CDR3 has 17 residues. The germline V gene encodes CDR1 SNHLY and CDR2 FYNNEI.

The chain links TRBV3-1 (or the pseudogene TRBV3-2) to TRBJ2-7, with 10 bases matching TRBD1. The V gene end was trimmed by 3 bases and the J gene end by 0 bases; junction bases not matched to a gene: 5. The CDR3 has 16 residues. Germline CDR1 LGHDT, CDR2 YNNKEL (reference sequence). CDR3 coding DNA: TGTGCCAGCAGCCATTTGGACAGGGGGGACTCCTACGAGCAGTACTTC. Amino acid sequence: CASSHLDRGDSYEQYF.

The chain links TRBV6-5 to TRBJ2-3; D unclear. Germline V CDR1 and CDR2: MNHEY, SVGAGI. Trimming shortened V by 1 base and J by 2 bases, and 10 bases separated the two germline ends. This CDR3 spans 15 amino acids. The CDR3 nucleotides are TGTGCCAGCAGTTACTTCGTAGCCCCCACAGATACGCAGTATTTT. This encodes CASSYFVAPTDTQYF.

The genes are TRBV7-9 and TRBJ2-7; 7 bases are a match to TRBD1. CDR3 length: 15 residues. J gave up 3 bases and V 5 bases, and 10 bases lay outside the gene matches. Germline V gene lookup returns CDR1 SEHNR and CDR2 FQNEAQ (reference sequence). CDR3 nucleotide sequence: TGTGCCAGCAGCACCCCTCACGGACAGGACTACGAGCAGTACTTC. Protein: CASSTPHGQDYEQYF.

V gene TRBV27 combines with J gene TRBJ1-1; no clear D. Trimming shortened V by 4 bases and J by 11 bases, and 17 bases separated the two germline ends. Germline V lookup: CDR1 MNHEY, CDR2 SMNVEV (reference sequence). CDR3 length: 13 residues. CDR3 sequence: CASSSTYGDRAFF. CDR3 sequence (DNA): TGTGCCAGCAGTTCGACCTACGGTGATAGGGCTTTCTTT.